Detailed here is one T cell receptor (beta chain). The antigen is unknown. This entry is derived from a study of cytomegalovirus exposure and HLA in healthy donors. Points from the study as a whole: Sequencing depth across donors, presence/absence analyses assumed, was roughly uniform. A later analysis linked a missense variant in DCLRE1C to the trimming of TCR beta V and J genes. Researchers catalogued some 160 TCR beta chains as cytomegalovirus-associated.

This PCR relied on a set of 60 Vbeta primers and 13 Jbeta primers. Profiled with immunoSEQ multiplex PCR; TCRdb holds only in-frame clones, not every one. The sample contains 40,000 to 55,000 clones, under 75% of which appear only once. The J segment lost 6 bases and the V segment lost 6 bases, leaving 11 bases of the junction unmatched. CDR3 length: 16 amino acids. Per the germline V gene, CDR1 is LNHDA and CDR2 is SQIVND (reference sequence). The TCR was taken from a man aged 30 to 39 in good health and CMV-seronegative. This chain joins TRBV19 and TRBJ2-2; 9 nucleotides match TRBD1. Input material: PBMCs. Here the CDR3 reads CASRTPGQGFAGELFF. The CDR3 DNA reads as TGTGCCAGTAGAACCCCGGGACAGGGTTTTGCCGGGGAGCTGTTTTTT. Drawing the rest from reference TRBV19 and TRBJ2-2, the complete variable domain is DGGITQSPKYLFRKEGQNVTLSCEQNLNHDAMYWYRQDPGQGLRLIYYSQIVNDFQKGDIAEGYSVSREKKESFPLTVTSAQKNPTAFYLCASRTPGQGFAGELFFGEGSRLTVL.